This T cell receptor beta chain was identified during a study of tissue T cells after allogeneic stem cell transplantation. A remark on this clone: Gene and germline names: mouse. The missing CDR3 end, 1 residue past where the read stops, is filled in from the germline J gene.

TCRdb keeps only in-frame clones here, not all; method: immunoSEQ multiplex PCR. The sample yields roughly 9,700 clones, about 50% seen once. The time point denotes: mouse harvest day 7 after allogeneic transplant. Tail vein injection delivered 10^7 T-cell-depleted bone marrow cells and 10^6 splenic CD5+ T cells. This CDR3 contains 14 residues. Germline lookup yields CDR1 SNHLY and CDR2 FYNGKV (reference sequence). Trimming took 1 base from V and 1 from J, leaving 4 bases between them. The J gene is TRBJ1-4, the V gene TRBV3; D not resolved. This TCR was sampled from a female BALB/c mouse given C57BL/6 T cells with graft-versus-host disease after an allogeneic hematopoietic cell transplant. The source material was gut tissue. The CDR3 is CASSLGGSNERLFF. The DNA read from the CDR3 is TGTGCCAGCAGCTTAGGGGGTTCCAACGAAAGATTATTT.